Following are 30 T cell receptor beta chains from one sample sequenced in a study of shared clonotypes between healthy human individuals. Data came from immunoSEQ multiplex PCR; TCRdb stores just in-frame clones and leaves some out. This sample has about 2.4 million clones, with approximately 93% found just once. The source material was naive CD4+ T cells from PBMCs. Subset specified: CD45RA+ positively selected. The receptor set was obtained from a man younger than 35 in good health. Some clones in this sample may be carry-over from other donors' samples.

This clone occurred once. The chain recombines TRBV18 with TRBJ1-4, with a tentative D call TRBD1 (6 bases). V dropped 3 bases and J dropped 1 base, with 9 bases sitting between them. Germline V gene data show CDR1 as KGHSH and CDR2 as LQKENI. The CDR3 contains 15 residues. CDR3: CASSPGTQTNEKLFF. In nucleotides, the CDR3 is TGTGCCAGCTCACCCGGGACACAAACTAATGAAAAACTGTTTTTT. The variable domain in full, completed from reference TRBV18 and TRBJ1-4, reads NAGVMQNPRHLVRRRGQEARLRCSPMKGHSHVYWYRQLPEEGLKFMVYLQKENIIDESGMPKERFSAEFPKEGPSILRIQQVVRGDSAAYFCASSPGTQTNEKLFFGSGTQLSVL.

The V and J genes are TRBV4-1 and TRBJ2-6, with a weak D call TRBD1 (6 bases). Per germline, CDR1 MGHRA and CDR2 YSYEKL. Between the trimmed V and J ends, which lost 4 bases and 2 bases, there was a span of 18 bases. The CDR3 length is 18 residues. The CDR3: CASSLPRGSIAGANVLTF. The DNA of the CDR3 is TGCGCCAGCAGCCTCCCCAGGGGCAGTATCGCTGGGGCCAACGTCCTGACTTTC.

The chain joins TRBV11-1 to TRBJ1-1; no firm D call. V was shortened by 2 bases and J by 2 bases, with 6 bases between the two germline ends. CDR3 length: 13 residues. Germline V CDR1 and CDR2: SGHAT, FQDESV (reference sequence). The CDR3 loop is CASSLQANTEAFF. The DNA for the CDR3 is TGTGCCAGCAGCTTACAGGCAAACACTGAAGCTTTCTTT.

The chain couples TRBV2 to TRBJ2-3; D remains ambiguous. Trimming removed 6 bases at V and 8 bases at J, with 12 bases between. Germline values: CDR1 SNHLY, CDR2 FYNNEI. This CDR3 has 12 amino acids. CDR3 in amino acids: CASSPVPGTQYF. The CDR3 bases are TGTGCCAGCAGCCCGGTCCCAGGTACGCAGTATTTT.

The chain carries TRBV5-1 and TRBJ2-1; 9 nucleotides line up with TRBD2. This CDR3 has 15 residues. The J segment lost 4 bases and the V segment lost 2 bases, leaving 4 bases of the junction unmatched. Germline CDR1 and CDR2: SGHRS and YFSETQ. The CDR3: CASSFRLAVYNEQFF. CDR3 DNA sequence: TGCGCCAGCAGCTTTCGACTAGCGGTGTACAATGAGCAGTTCTTC.

The chain joins TRBV5-6 to TRBJ2-5; TRBD2 matches at 8 bases. From germline, CDR1 is SGHDT and CDR2 YYEEEE. The length of the CDR3 is 14 residues. The V gene end was trimmed by 4 bases and the J gene end by 5 bases; junction bases not matched to a gene: 7. CDR3 in amino acids: CASSRDGRAETQYF. For the CDR3, the DNA is TGTGCCAGCAGCAGGGACGGGAGGGCGGAGACCCAGTACTTC. Full variable domain (rest looked up from reference TRBV5-6 and TRBJ2-5): DAGVTQSPTHLIKTRGQQVTLRCSPKSGHDTVSWYQQALGQGPQFIFQYYEEEERQRGNFPDRFSGHQFPNYSSELNVNALLLGDSALYLCASSRDGRAETQYFGPGTRLLVL.

The chain is built from TRBV7-3 and TRBJ2-5; 9 bases align to TRBD1. With the DNA end fitting TRBJ2-7 better, the J assignment may be wrong. The CDR3 totals 17 residues. Germline V CDR1 and CDR2: SGHTA, FQGTGA. CDR3 in DNA: TGTGCCAGCAGCTTGTATTACAGGGGGCGCAGGCTCTACGAGCAGTACTTC. Its protein product is CASSLYYRGRRLYEQYF.

This rearrangement joins TRBV5-6 to TRBJ1-2; D may be TRBD1 (6 bases). Germline assignment: CDR1 SGHDT and CDR2 YYEEEE. This CDR3 is built from 14 residues. The germline V and J ends were trimmed by 4 bases and 6 bases, with 16 bases remaining between them. The DNA of the CDR3 is TGTGCCAGCAGCCCGGGACACCCGGCGAATGGCTACACCTTC. Translated: CASSPGHPANGYTF.

This CDR3 is CAAAGIYNEQFF. For the CDR3, the DNA is TGTGCCGCGGCCGGGATCTACAATGAGCAGTTCTTC. V is TRBV6-1 and J is TRBJ2-1, with a weak D call TRBD2 (5 bases). The CDR3 is 12 residues long. The germline gives CDR1 MNHNS, CDR2 SASEGT. V lost 11 bases and J lost 3, with 11 bases in between.

This chain links TRBV7-2 with TRBJ2-7; tentative D call: TRBD1 (6 bases). Trimming removed 5 bases from V and 0 bases from J, with 14 bases in between. CDR3 length: 15 amino acids. Germline CDR1 and CDR2: SGHTA and FQGNSA. The CDR3 bases are TGTGCCAGCAGCATCTGGACAGCCACCTCCTACGAGCAGTACTTC. This encodes CASSIWTATSYEQYF.

The chain links TRBV6-6 to TRBJ1-1; 7 bases map to TRBD1. Germline CDR1 MNHNY, CDR2 SVGAGI (reference sequence). Unmatched junction bases numbered 11, after V lost 6 bases and J lost 7 bases. The CDR3 spans 14 residues. CDR3 nucleotides: TGTGCCAGCAGAGAGACAGGGTTTGGCGGTGAAGCTTTCTTT. Translating it yields CASRETGFGGEAFF.

The chain is built from TRBV7-2 and TRBJ2-5, with 10 positions matching TRBD2. Germline assignment: CDR1 SGHTA and CDR2 FQGNSA. V dropped 1 base and J dropped 4; count of bases not matched to a gene: 3. The CDR3 is 15 amino acids. The CDR3 loop is CASSLVLAGRETQYF. CDR3 sequence (DNA): TGTGCCAGCAGCTTAGTACTAGCGGGACGAGAGACCCAGTACTTC.

With regard to this clone: Other DNA sequences within the sample encode an identical CDR3. This chain links TRBV7-9 with TRBJ2-7, with TRBD2 matching over 9 bases. From germline, CDR1 is SEHNR and CDR2 FQNEAQ (reference sequence). This CDR3 has 15 residues. Germline trimming cut 6 bases from V and 0 bases from J; bases unmatched to any gene: 6. For the CDR3, the DNA is TGTGCCAGCAGTTTGGCGGGAGGGCCCTCCTACGAGCAGTACTTC. It translates to CASSLAGGPSYEQYF.

The chain recombines TRBV7-2 with TRBJ2-5; TRBD2 aligns across 10 bases. V lost 4 bases, J lost 7 bases, and 9 bases stayed unmatched. The CDR3 runs 15 residues. CDR1 SGHTA and CDR2 FQGNSA come from the germline V gene. The CDR3 sequence: CASSSQGLAAPTQYF. The CDR3 DNA is TGTGCCAGCAGCTCTCAAGGACTAGCGGCACCGACCCAGTACTTC.

V gene TRBV19 combines with J gene TRBJ2-1; D call uncertain. V lost 7 bases to trimming and J lost 7 bases, with 17 bases between them. The CDR3 covers 14 residues. Per germline, CDR1 LNHDA and CDR2 SQIVND (reference sequence). The CDR3 loop is CASTSVELTNEQFF. DNA for the CDR3: TGTGCCAGTACTTCCGTAGAGCTAACTAATGAGCAGTTCTTC. Complete variable domain (other parts from reference TRBV19 and TRBJ2-1): DGGITQSPKYLFRKEGQNVTLSCEQNLNHDAMYWYRQDPGQGLRLIYYSQIVNDFQKGDIAEGYSVSREKKESFPLTVTSAQKNPTAFYLCASTSVELTNEQFFGPGTRLTVL.

This chain links TRBV6-1 with TRBJ1-1; no firm D call. The CDR3 covers 15 residues. Trimming left V 2 bases short and J 0 bases short, with 10 bases between. Germline V gene data show CDR1 as MNHNS and CDR2 as SASEGT. This CDR3 is CASSEFVGMNTEAFF. The DNA of the CDR3 is TGTGCCAGCAGTGAATTTGTAGGGATGAACACTGAAGCTTTCTTT.

J is TRBJ2-1 and V is TRBV9, with TRBD1 matching over 8 bases. Germline trimming cut 0 bases from V and 2 bases from J; bases unmatched to any gene: 7. The CDR3 runs to 17 residues. Germline-derived CDR1 and CDR2 are SGDLS and YYNGEE. The DNA for the CDR3 is TGTGCCAGCAGCGTAGATTTTGGGACAGGTACCTACAATGAGCAGTTCTTC. Residues: CASSVDFGTGTYNEQFF.

This sequence joins TRBV7-9 and TRBJ2-2; 7 bases line up with TRBD1. This CDR3 contains 14 residues. The J segment lost 6 bases and the V segment lost 5 bases, leaving 6 bases of the junction unmatched. Germline CDR1 SEHNR, CDR2 FQNEAQ (reference sequence). In DNA, the CDR3 is TGTGCCAGCAGCACTCACAGGGGCGCCGGGGAGCTGTTTTTT. Its translation: CASSTHRGAGELFF.

The chain uses TRBV5-1 and TRBJ2-2, with D possibly matching TRBD1 (5 bases). Germline-derived CDR1 and CDR2 are SGHRS and YFSETQ. V was pared by 2 bases and J by 7 bases, with 15 bases between. This CDR3 spans 15 amino acids. CDR3 sequence reads: CASSFPLRAGGELFF. The DNA for the CDR3 is TGCGCCAGCAGCTTCCCCCTCAGGGCCGGCGGGGAGCTGTTTTTT.

V and J are TRBV5-6 and TRBJ1-5; D is unclear. Trimming left V 0 bases short and J 9 bases short, with 19 bases between. This CDR3 is built from 16 residues. The V gene's germline CDR1 is SGHDT and CDR2 YYEEEE. Written as DNA, the CDR3 is TGTGCCAGCAGCTTGGGACCGGGATTTATAATCGTGCCCCAGCATTTT. Its translation is CASSLGPGFIIVPQHF.

The chain links TRBV2 to TRBJ2-1; 8 bases are shared with TRBD1. The CDR3 length is 13 residues. Per the germline V gene, CDR1 is SNHLY and CDR2 is FYNNEI. V lost 7 bases and J lost 3; bases outside the gene matches: 2. The CDR3 protein is CASTGQGYNEQFF. The CDR3 DNA is TGTGCCAGCACAGGACAGGGCTACAATGAGCAGTTCTTC.

This clone was observed once. Relative to the germline gene, one junction end is altered; a read error may explain this. The CDR3 here is CASSYDPLDPAVF. The CDR3 DNA sequence: TGTGCCAGCAGTTACGATCCTCTGGACCCCGCGGTCTTC. J is TRBJ2-1 and V is TRBV6-9, with no clear D. This CDR3 comprises 13 residues. From germline, CDR1 is MNHGY and CDR2 SVAAGI.

The gene calls are TRBV6-5 and TRBJ1-4, with no clear D. Germline-derived CDR1 and CDR2 are MNHEY and SVGAGI. V was clipped by 0 bases and J by 2 bases, with 7 bases between them. The CDR3 is 15 amino acids. The CDR3 sequence is CASSYSRATNEKLFF. CDR3 bases: TGTGCCAGCAGTTACTCGAGGGCCACTAATGAAAAACTGTTTTTT.

This clone was picked up a small number of times. CDR3 coding DNA: TGTGCCAGTAGGACCCTTGGCGGGAGCCGCGGGGAGCTGTTTTTT. Protein product: CASRTLGGSRGELFF. The chain employs TRBV19 and TRBJ2-2; 7 nucleotides match TRBD2. The CDR3 contains 15 residues. The germline V gene has CDR1 LNHDA and CDR2 SQIVND (reference sequence). V shed 6 bases, J shed 7 bases, and the junction held 11 bases outside the gene matches.

A remark on this clone: This sample includes further DNA sequences coding for the same CDR3. The V call is TRBV18, the J call TRBJ2-7; no definite D call. V lost 2 bases, J lost 0 bases, and 5 bases lay in between. Per germline, CDR1 KGHSH and CDR2 LQKENI. The CDR3 covers 13 residues. CDR3 in amino acids: CASSPKSSYEQYF. As DNA, the CDR3 is TGTGCCAGCTCACCAAAGAGCTCCTACGAGCAGTACTTC.

V usage is TRBV7-9 and J usage is TRBJ2-3; tentative D call: TRBD1 (5 bases). The V end lost 2 bases, the J end lost 0 bases, and 9 bases lay between the germline ends. The CDR3 runs to 15 residues. Per germline, CDR1 SEHNR and CDR2 FQNEAQ (reference sequence). The CDR3 here is CASSLSGSSTDTQYF. For the CDR3, the DNA is TGTGCCAGCAGCTTATCAGGGTCTAGCACAGATACGCAGTATTTT. Combining the CDR3 with reference TRBV7-9 and TRBJ2-3 gives the whole variable domain DTGVSQNPRHKITKRGQNVTFRCDPISEHNRLYWYRQTLGQGPEFLTYFQNEAQLEKSRLLSDRFSAERPKGSFSTLEIQRTEQGDSAMYLCASSLSGSSTDTQYFGPGTRLTVL.

The chain couples TRBV20-1 to TRBJ2-1; D is unresolved. V gave up 4 bases and J gave up 9 bases, with 7 bases separating them. The CDR3 has 10 amino acids. Germline assignment: CDR1 DFQATT and CDR2 SNEGSKA (reference sequence). The CDR3 nucleotides are TGCAGTGCTAAGGAAGTTGAGCAGTTCTTC. Translation: CSAKEVEQFF.

The count of this clone is one. This chain uses TRBV7-9 with TRBJ2-5, with TRBD1 matching 8 bases. Trimming cost V 1 base and J 5 bases; bases outside gene matches: 6. There are 15 residues in the CDR3. Per germline, CDR1 SEHNR and CDR2 FQNEAQ (reference sequence). The DNA of the CDR3 is TGTGCCAGCAGCTTAGAGGGGACAGGAGGTGAGACCCAGTACTTC. This sequence encodes CASSLEGTGGETQYF.

The chain recombines TRBV2 with TRBJ1-4; D is uncertain. Germline V gene lookup returns CDR1 SNHLY and CDR2 FYNNEI. CDR3 length equals 17 residues. Trimming shortened V by 6 bases and J by 8 bases, and 25 bases separated the two germline ends. CDR3 region: CASSAIGSVRVGEKLFF. Here the CDR3 DNA reads TGTGCCAGCAGCGCTATCGGAAGTGTGAGGGTAGGGGAAAAACTGTTTTTT.

The chain couples TRBV19 to TRBJ1-3; D gene uncertain. The V and J ends lost 5 bases and 2 bases respectively, with 7 bases between them. Germline V gene lookup returns CDR1 LNHDA and CDR2 SQIVND (reference sequence). The CDR3 sequence is 13 residues long. The CDR3 is CASSEGAGNTIYF. In DNA, the CDR3 is TGTGCCAGTAGTGAAGGCGCTGGAAACACCATATATTTT.